The source of this TCR beta chain is a study of beta chain features in type 1 diabetes. Study at large: The study found patients and healthy donors alike in age, gender and cell yields. In all, 107,917,701 sorted cells from all samples were analyzed. Findings of the study overall: Type 1 diabetes patients showed fewer insertions and more deletions at VDJ junctions.

In germline, CDR1 is MNHNS, CDR2 SASEGT. Trimming removed 3 bases from V and 1 base from J, with 13 bases in between. This CDR3 is built from 16 residues. This clone was seen at least ten times. Its specificity is unknown. The entirety of the isolated RNA underwent reverse transcription, so expressed TCRB transcripts were sequenced. Only in-frame clones appear in the TCRdb table, and some are missing; sequencing was by immunoSEQ multiplex PCR. The table has roughly 130,000 clones, approximately 9.2% seen once. The sequence came from a man younger than 35 in good health. The J gene is TRBJ1-5, the V gene TRBV6-1; D not certain. The sample taken for sequencing was central memory CD4+ T cells from blood. The CDR3 nucleotides are TGTGCCAGCAGTGACGTTCCCGGACTGAGCAATCAGCCCCAGCATTTT. This encodes CASSDVPGLSNQPQHF.